This T cell receptor (beta chain) was found in a study of T cell repertoires in cytomegalovirus infection. TCRdb itself ran the reads through MiXCR, one entry per CDR3 protein. The data contain approximately 750,000 distinct CDR3 sequences, under 40% of them singletons. Trimming took off 7 bases at V and 13 bases at J, with 25 bases between the two ends. This CDR3 contains 15 residues. The germline V gene encodes CDR1 LNHDA and CDR2 SQIVND (reference sequence). Source material: PBMCs. The V gene is TRBV19, the J gene TRBJ1-4; D remains ambiguous. This receptor was identified in a human donor in good health (CMV status not recorded). Some clones in this sample may be carry-over from other donors' samples. CDR3 amino acids: CASTVGSPSREGLFF. The DNA of the CDR3 is TGTGCCAGTACCGTCGGGAGCCCCTCCCGTGAAGGACTGTTTTTT.